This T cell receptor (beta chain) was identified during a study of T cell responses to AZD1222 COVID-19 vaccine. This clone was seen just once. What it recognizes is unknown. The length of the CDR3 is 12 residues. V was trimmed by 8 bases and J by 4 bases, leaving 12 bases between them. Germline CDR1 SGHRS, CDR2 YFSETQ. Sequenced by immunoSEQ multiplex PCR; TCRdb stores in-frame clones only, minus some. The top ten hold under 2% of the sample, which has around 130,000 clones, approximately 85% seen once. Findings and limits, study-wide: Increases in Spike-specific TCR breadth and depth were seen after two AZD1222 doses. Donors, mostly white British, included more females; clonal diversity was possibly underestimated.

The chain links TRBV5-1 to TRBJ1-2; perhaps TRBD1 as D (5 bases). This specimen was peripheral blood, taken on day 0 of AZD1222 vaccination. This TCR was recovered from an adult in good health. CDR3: CASTAGTYGYTF. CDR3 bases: TGCGCCAGTACCGCCGGGACCTATGGCTACACCTTC. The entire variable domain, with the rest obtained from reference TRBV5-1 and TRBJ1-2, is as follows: KAGVTQTPRYLIKTRGQQVTLSCSPISGHRSVSWYQQTPGQGLQFLFEYFSETQRNKGNFPGRFSGRQFSNSRSEMNVSTLELGDSALYLCASTAGTYGYTFGSGTRLTVV.